This T cell receptor beta chain came from a study of cytomegalovirus exposure and HLA in healthy donors. Overall study results and limits: In vitro, a few CMV-associated chains proved specific for CMV antigens. Listed as cytomegalovirus-associated were over 150 TCR beta chains.

Donors were drawn from the approximately 110-subject validation cohort, separate from the roughly 700-subject first cohort. On this clone: The antigen is not known.

This table comes from immunoSEQ multiplex PCR, and its TCRdb copy is limited to in-frame clones, with some not included. The sample includes 100,000 to 150,000 clones, around 94% seen only once; the top ten take more than 0.9%. The CDR3 has 13 amino acids. The germline CDR1 and CDR2 sequences are SGDLS and YYNGEE. The V gene lost 3 bases and the J gene lost 5 bases, with 11 bases spanning the gap. Sequencing was done on a sample of PBMCs. This sequence was found in a woman younger than 35 in good health and CMV-seronegative. The chain joins TRBV9 to TRBJ1-1; D gene ambiguous. The CDR3 nucleotides read TGTGCCAGCAGCGCAAGTAGCCAGACTGAAGCTTTCTTT. As protein: CASSASSQTEAFF.